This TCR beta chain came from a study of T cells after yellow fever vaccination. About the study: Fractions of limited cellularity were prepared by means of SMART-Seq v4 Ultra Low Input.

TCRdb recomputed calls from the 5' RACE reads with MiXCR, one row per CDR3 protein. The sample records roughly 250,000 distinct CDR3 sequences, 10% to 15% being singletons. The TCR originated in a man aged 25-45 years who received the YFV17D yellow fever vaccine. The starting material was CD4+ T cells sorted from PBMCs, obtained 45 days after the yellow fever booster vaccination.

The CDR3 reads CATTSGRPASTDTQYF. The CDR3 region has the DNA TGTGCCACAACTAGCGGGAGGCCCGCCAGCACAGATACGCAGTATTTT. This chain connects TRBV7-6 to TRBJ2-3, with 12 bases matching TRBD2. Germline values: CDR1 SGHVS, CDR2 FNYEAQ. CDR3 length: 16 residues. The V and J ends lost 10 bases and 0 bases, in that order; junction bases with no gene match: 8.